Each of the 10 T cell receptor beta chains below was sequenced from the same sample in a study of blood T cell repertoires in COVID-19. The repertoire was sequenced with immunoSEQ multiplex PCR; TCRdb's copy has only in-frame clones and lacks some. Of over 110,000 clones in the sample, over 70% were seen once. Sample: PBMCs or T cells enriched from blood (not recorded which). The receptors stem from a man aged 50 to 60 in a cohort exposed to, infected with or recovered from COVID-19 (not recorded which).

The chain joins TRBV27 to TRBJ1-5; D perhaps matches TRBD1 (6 bases). Germline lookup yields CDR1 MNHEY and CDR2 SMNVEV (reference sequence). The CDR3 covers 15 residues. With 3 bases removed from V and 6 bases from J, the gap between germline ends came to 15 bases. Here the CDR3 reads CASSFGRGEGQPQHF. In DNA form, the CDR3 reads TGTGCCAGCAGTTTCGGCAGGGGAGAGGGTCAGCCCCAGCATTTT.

V and J are TRBV7-9 and TRBJ2-7; D might be TRBD1 (6 bases). Per germline, CDR1 SEHNR and CDR2 FQNEAQ (reference sequence). V lost 2 bases and J lost 4, with 12 bases in between. The CDR3 contains 14 residues. The CDR3, as DNA: TGTGCCAGCAGCTTAACGTCAGGGGATTACGAGCAGTACTTC. This codes for CASSLTSGDYEQYF.

This chain connects TRBV19 to TRBJ2-4; D may be TRBD2 (6 bases). From germline, CDR1 is LNHDA and CDR2 SQIVND (reference sequence). V was clipped by 6 bases and J by 0 bases, with 18 bases between them. The CDR3 is made up of 17 amino acids. CDR3 DNA sequence: TGTGCCAGTAGCTACTCTGGGACTGCCTTAGCCAAAAACATTCAGTACTTC. Its protein product is CASSYSGTALAKNIQYF.

This clone was detected only once. The J gene is TRBJ1-3, the V gene TRBV6-5, with a possible D match to TRBD1 (5 bases). CDR3 length: 15 amino acids. The V and J ends lost 0 bases and 5 bases respectively, with 11 bases between them. From germline, CDR1 is MNHEY and CDR2 SVGAGI. The CDR3 sequence is CASSYSGGTRNTIYF. CDR3 sequence (DNA): TGTGCCAGCAGTTACTCGGGGGGGACTCGAAACACCATATATTTT.

The chain uses TRBV5-1 and TRBJ2-1, with TRBD2 identical over 10 bases. The CDR3 is 15 amino acids. The J segment lost 5 bases and the V segment lost 5 bases, leaving 7 bases of the junction unmatched. The germline V gene encodes CDR1 SGHRS and CDR2 YFSETQ. The CDR3 spells CASSSRGLADNEQFF. The CDR3 DNA sequence: TGCGCCAGCAGTTCCCGAGGACTAGCGGACAATGAGCAGTTCTTC. The full variable domain, rest sourced from reference TRBV5-1 and TRBJ2-1, is KAGVTQTPRYLIKTRGQQVTLSCSPISGHRSVSWYQQTPGQGLQFLFEYFSETQRNKGNFPGRFSGRQFSNSRSEMNVSTLELGDSALYLCASSSRGLADNEQFFGPGTRLTVL.

This clone has a single count. This chain links TRBV13 with TRBJ2-4; maybe TRBD1 (5 bases). The ends were cut back, 5 bases at V and 5 bases at J, with 19 bases in the middle. This CDR3 has 16 amino acids. Looked up from germline, CDR1 is PRHDT and CDR2 is FYEKMQ (reference sequence). CDR3 in DNA: TGTGCCAGCAGCCCGCGGACATCCATCCGGCAAAACATTCAGTACTTC. It is translated as CASSPRTSIRQNIQYF.

The chain couples TRBV5-1 to TRBJ2-7; 7 positions match TRBD1. The CDR3 has 14 residues. Germline CDR1 and CDR2: SGHRS and YFSETQ. V lost 3 bases and J lost 2; bases outside the gene matches: 5. The CDR3 DNA is TGCGCCAGCAGCTCAGGGGGTTGGCCCTACGAGCAGTACTTC. Amino acids: CASSSGGWPYEQYF.

V usage is TRBV10-3 and J usage is TRBJ2-3; 11 bases align to TRBD2. CDR3 size: 19 residues. Germline values: CDR1 ENHRY, CDR2 SYGVKD. The V segment lost 0 bases and the J segment 3 bases; nucleotides outside the gene matches: 11. The CDR3 here is CAISESISVTSGRTDTQYF. CDR3 DNA: TGTGCCATCAGTGAGTCGATCTCAGTTACTAGCGGGAGAACAGATACGCAGTATTTT.

The chain recombines TRBV5-1 with TRBJ2-3, with TRBD2 matching over 7 bases. J gave up 0 bases and V 0 bases, and 4 bases lay outside the gene matches. Per germline, CDR1 SGHRS and CDR2 YFSETQ. The CDR3 contains 16 residues. Here the CDR3 reads CASSLGGLSSTDTQYF. CDR3 in DNA: TGCGCCAGCAGCTTGGGGGGACTATCTAGCACAGATACGCAGTATTTT.

The V gene is TRBV11-2, the J gene TRBJ1-3; D is possibly TRBD1 (5 bases). V was pared by 2 bases and J by 2 bases, with 13 bases between. This CDR3 spans 16 amino acids. Germline V gene lookup returns CDR1 SGHAT and CDR2 FQNNGV. The CDR3 bases are TGTGCCAGCAGCTTAATGGCTCAGGGCCCTGGAAACACCATATATTTT. Translated, it gives CASSLMAQGPGNTIYF.